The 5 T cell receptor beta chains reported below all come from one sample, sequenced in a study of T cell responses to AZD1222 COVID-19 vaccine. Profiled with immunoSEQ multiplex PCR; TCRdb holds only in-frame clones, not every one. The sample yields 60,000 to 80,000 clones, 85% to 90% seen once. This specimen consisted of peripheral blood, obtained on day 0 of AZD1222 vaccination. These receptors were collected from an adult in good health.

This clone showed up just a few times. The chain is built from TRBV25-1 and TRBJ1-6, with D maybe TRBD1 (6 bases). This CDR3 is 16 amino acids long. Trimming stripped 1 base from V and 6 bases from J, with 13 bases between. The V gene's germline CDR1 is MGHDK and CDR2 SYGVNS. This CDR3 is CASSEWGGGGNSPLHF. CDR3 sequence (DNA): TGTGCCAGCAGTGAATGGGGGGGCGGTGGTAATTCACCCCTCCACTTT. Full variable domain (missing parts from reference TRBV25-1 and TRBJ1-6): EADIYQTPRYLVIGTGKKITLECSQTMGHDKMYWYQQDPGMELHLIHYSYGVNSTEKGDLSSESTVSRIRTEHFPLTLESARPSHTSQYLCASSEWGGGGNSPLHFGNGTRLTVT.

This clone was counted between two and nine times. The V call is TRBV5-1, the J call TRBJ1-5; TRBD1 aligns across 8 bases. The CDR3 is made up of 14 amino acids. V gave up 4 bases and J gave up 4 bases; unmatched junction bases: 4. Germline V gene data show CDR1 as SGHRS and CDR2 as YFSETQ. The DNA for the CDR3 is TGCGCCAGCAGCCCGACAGGGGAGAATCAGCCCCAGCATTTT. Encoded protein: CASSPTGENQPQHF.

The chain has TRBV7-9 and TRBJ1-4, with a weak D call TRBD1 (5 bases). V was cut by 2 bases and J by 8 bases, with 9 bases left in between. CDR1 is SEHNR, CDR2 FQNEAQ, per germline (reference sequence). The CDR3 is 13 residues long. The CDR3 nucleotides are TGTGCCAGCAGCTTATCAGGGACGGAAAAACTGTTTTTT. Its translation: CASSLSGTEKLFF.

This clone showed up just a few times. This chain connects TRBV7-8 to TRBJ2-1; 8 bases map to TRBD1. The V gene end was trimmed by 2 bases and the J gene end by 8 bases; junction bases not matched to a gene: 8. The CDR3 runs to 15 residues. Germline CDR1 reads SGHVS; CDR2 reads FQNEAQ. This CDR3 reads CASSLSRDRGYEQFF. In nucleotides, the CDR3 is TGTGCCAGCAGCTTATCTCGAGACAGGGGTTATGAGCAGTTCTTC.

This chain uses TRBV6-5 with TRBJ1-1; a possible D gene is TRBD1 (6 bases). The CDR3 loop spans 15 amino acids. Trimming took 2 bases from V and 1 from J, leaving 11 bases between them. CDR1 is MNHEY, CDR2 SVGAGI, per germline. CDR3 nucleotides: TGTGCCAGCAGTTACGGGGGGCTTCGGAACACTGAAGCTTTCTTT. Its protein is CASSYGGLRNTEAFF.